The following is a T cell receptor beta chain sequence with its context. Its target antigen remains unknown. Nothing much larger sits one base from this clone, and base qualities are not available. This entry is derived from a study of CD8+ T cells in alopecia areata (dated by TCRdb to between 2017 and 2018). Regarding the research as a whole: The treated patients, all with moderate-to-severe alopecia areata, were enrolled in an open-label pilot trial of oral tofacitinib given at 5 to 10 mg twice daily. TCRbeta CDR3 regions were amplified by immunoSEQ multiplex PCR using 35 Vbeta forward and 13 Jbeta reverse primers. Scalp clonality was compared across normal scalp (n=4), patchy alopecia areata scalp (n=8), and alopecia totalis/universalis scalp (n=8). Tofacitinib-treated patients had biopsies at baseline and at 4 and 24 weeks of treatment, with a later scalp biopsy in several patients. In both human patients and the C3H/HeJ mouse model, the study applied high-throughput TCRbeta sequencing to look at T cell clonal expansion in alopecia areata. RNA was obtained with the PAXgene miRNA kit for fixed scalp, the miRNeasy kit for PBMCs, and the RNeasy kit for mouse skin. For the treated patients, the SALT score, which quantifies what percentage of scalp surface area is affected, served as the measure of disease severity. Human TCRbeta sequencing covered scalp tissue and sorted CD4+ and CD8+ peripheral blood T cells from patchy and totalis/universalis alopecia areata patients and healthy controls. Tofacitinib was administered for 6 to 18 months, and 6 months of follow-up off drug were then conducted to assess delayed response and recurrence.

Per the publication, the time point label means: approximately 4 weeks on oral tofacitinib. This specimen's treatment or condition label, per the study, means: oral pan-JAK inhibitor, 5-10 mg twice daily. From alopecia areata patients, peripheral blood was collected along with lesional scalp punch biopsies. PBMCs were isolated by density centrifugation and stained for CD3, CD4 and CD8, after which CD4+ and CD8+ T cells were sorted on a FACSAria. Trimming takes 5 bases from V and 2 bases from J, and the germline ends sit 11 bases apart. Looking up the germline V gene (reference sequence) yields CDR1 PRHDT and CDR2 FYEKMQ. The CDR3 goes from the cysteine to the phenylalanine over 14 residues. This entry keeps only the CDR3 DNA: 42 bases, framed from base 1. Overall study results and their limits: Compared with normal scalp, lesional scalp had higher clonality and more expanded CD8+ clones, particularly in alopecia totalis/universalis, a pattern that suggests antigenic drive. Shared TCR sequences between patients were less evident than in mice, which may be partly attributable to HLA diversity in the patient population. Because the treated cohort was small and had only one nonresponder, larger studies are needed to examine links between baseline CD8+ expansion and response. Unlike mouse skin, where gammadelta T cells dominate, normal human skin contains resident alphabeta T cells that get sequenced too, which complicates analysis of the scalp TCR repertoire. Scalp clonality and the number of expanded CD8+ clones among the top 100 scalp clones were significantly decreased by tofacitinib. During tofacitinib treatment, many expanded lesional clones stuck around in both scalp and blood, and this persistence may partly explain why relapse happens after treatment is stopped.

The library was prepared using the immunoSEQ multiplex PCR assay. RNA was extracted from all samples and reverse transcribed into cDNA, which served as template for TCR sequencing. First-strand cDNA was synthesized using SuperScript III with a 2:1 mix of oligo-dT and random hexamers. A synthetic immune receptor repertoire was used to gauge amplification bias, and whatever bias remained was removed computationally. The paper's data handling went like this. Raw reads were preprocessed to remove errors, and CDR3 was defined by IMGT conventions from the conserved cysteine to phenylalanine. To get clonality, Shannon entropy was normalized by log2 of the number of productive unique TCRs and the result was subtracted from 1. Scalp TCRbeta sequences were cross-referenced with sorted blood CD4 and CD8 repertoires so that the CD4 or CD8 identity of scalp clones could be inferred. Not all clones reach the TCRdb copy of this immuneACCESS table, which keeps in-frame sequences only. Checked studies attribute under half of the gap to unresolved V genes and leave the rest unexplained. That table gives V, J and clone size, and the DNA gave D and trimming. Within this sample are 95,000 to 150,000 clones, with roughly 55% of them counted one time only. The ten largest clones take up approximately 5.1% of the sample.

In this chain, TRBV13 is recombined with TRBJ2-3; the D gene identity is not certain. Source: CD4+ T cells sorted from blood, taken at week 4, from a patient treated with tofacitinib. This TCR was sampled from a human donor with alopecia areata. The bases are TGTGCCAGCAGCCGGCTAGACCACACAGATACGCAGTATTTT. Its amino acids are CASSRLDHTDTQYF.